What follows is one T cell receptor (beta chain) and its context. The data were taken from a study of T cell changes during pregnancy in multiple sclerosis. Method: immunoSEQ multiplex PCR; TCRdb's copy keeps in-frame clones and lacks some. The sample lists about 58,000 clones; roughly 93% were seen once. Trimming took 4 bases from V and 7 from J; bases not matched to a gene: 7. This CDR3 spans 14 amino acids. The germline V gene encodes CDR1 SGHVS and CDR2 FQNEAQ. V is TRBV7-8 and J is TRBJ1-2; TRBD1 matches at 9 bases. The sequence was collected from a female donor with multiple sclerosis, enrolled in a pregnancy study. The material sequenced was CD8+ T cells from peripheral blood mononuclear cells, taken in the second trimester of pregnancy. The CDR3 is CASSSTGQGSGYTF. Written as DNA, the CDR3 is TGTGCCAGCAGCTCGACGGGACAGGGTTCTGGCTACACCTTC.